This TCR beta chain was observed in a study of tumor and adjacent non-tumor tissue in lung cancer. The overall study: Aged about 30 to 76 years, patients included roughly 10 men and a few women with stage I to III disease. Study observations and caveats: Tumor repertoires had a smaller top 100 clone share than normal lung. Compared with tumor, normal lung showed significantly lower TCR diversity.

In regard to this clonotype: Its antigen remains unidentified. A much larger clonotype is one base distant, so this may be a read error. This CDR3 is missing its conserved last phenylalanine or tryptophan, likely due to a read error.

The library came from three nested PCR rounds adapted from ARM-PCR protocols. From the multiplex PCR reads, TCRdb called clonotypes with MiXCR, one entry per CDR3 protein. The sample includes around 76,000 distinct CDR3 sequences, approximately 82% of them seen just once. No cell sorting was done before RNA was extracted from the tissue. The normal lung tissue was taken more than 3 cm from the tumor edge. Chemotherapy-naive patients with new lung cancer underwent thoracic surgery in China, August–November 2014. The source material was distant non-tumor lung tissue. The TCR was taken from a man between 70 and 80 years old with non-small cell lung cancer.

CDR3 in amino acids: CASRRGWNQPQHL. The DNA of the CDR3 is TGTGCCAGCCGGAGGGGATGGAATCAGCCCCAGCATCTT. This chain joins TRBV6-1 and TRBJ1-5; TRBD1 might be the D (5 bases). CDR1 and CDR2 (germline): MNHNS, SASEGT. The CDR3 contains 13 residues. Trimming shortened V by 8 bases and J by 4 bases, and 12 bases separated the two germline ends.